These T cell receptor beta chains were read from a single sample in a study of vaccination and CD4 T cells after COVID-19. Antigens of these TCRs are unknown. TCRdb redid the calling of the PCR reads with MiXCR, one entry per CDR3 protein. The repertoire includes around 19,000 distinct CDR3 sequences, about 44% of them detected once, and approximately 6.5% sits in the top ten. This sample comprised CD4+ T cells from blood, cultured in vitro, obtained before SARS-CoV-2 vaccination. All receptors derive from a human donor who had recovered from COVID-19. The CDR3 runs from the conserved cysteine through the conserved F or W. The D gene is left open where the match is weak.

D gene	V gene	CDR3 protein
-	TRBV19	CASSGGLWGQPQHF
-	TRBV24-1	CATSDEVGGADTQYF
-	TRBV18	CASSPPGETQYF
-	TRBV7-9	CASSFIGSNGELFF
-	TRBV12-3/TRBV12-4	CASSLQFGGETQYF
-	TRBV20-1	CSASLRRSSTDTQYF
TRBD1	TRBV7-9	CASSPGQINEKLFF
-	TRBV20-1	CSASGGNYGYTF
-	TRBV30	CAWSLNGGAETQYF
-	TRBV6-2/TRBV6-3	CASSNGGSSGANVLTF
-	TRBV5-1	CASSLDSLGGYTF
-	TRBV19	CASSMGQETQYF
TRBD1	TRBV6-1	CASSEGQGANTGELFF
TRBD1	TRBV24-1	CATSDRTGGADTGELFF
TRBD1	TRBV2	CASSSNRGLNGYTF
-	TRBV24-1	CATSDLRPPAAFF
-	TRBV4-3	CASSQGNLISGANVLTF
-	TRBV5-1	CASSLAGDEQFF
-	TRBV12-3/TRBV12-4	CASSPDSYNEQFF
-	TRBV6-5	CASSLRSGILLTYNEQFF
-	TRBV20-1	CSATTPGALDYGYTF
-	TRBV11-3	CASSLEGVNNEQFF
TRBD1	TRBV7-3	CASSPQTGRSSGNTIYF
-	TRBV18	CASSPVRAEQYF
-	TRBV12-3/TRBV12-4	CASTLGAETQYF
TRBD1	TRBV7-2	CASSWEQGYEQYF